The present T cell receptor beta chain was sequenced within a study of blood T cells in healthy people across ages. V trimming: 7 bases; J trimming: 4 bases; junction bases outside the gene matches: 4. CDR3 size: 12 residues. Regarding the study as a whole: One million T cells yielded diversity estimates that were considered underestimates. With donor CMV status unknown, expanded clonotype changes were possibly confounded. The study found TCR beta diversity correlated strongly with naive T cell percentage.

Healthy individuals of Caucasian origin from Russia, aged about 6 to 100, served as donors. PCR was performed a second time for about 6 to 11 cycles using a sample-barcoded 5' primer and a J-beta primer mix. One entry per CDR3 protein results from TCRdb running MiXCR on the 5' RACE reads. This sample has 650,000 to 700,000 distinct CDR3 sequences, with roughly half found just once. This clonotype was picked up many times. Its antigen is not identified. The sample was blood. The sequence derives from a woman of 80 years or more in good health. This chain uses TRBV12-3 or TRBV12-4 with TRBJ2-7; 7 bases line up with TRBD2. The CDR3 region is CASNMGGYEQYF. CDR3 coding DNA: TGTGCCAGCAACATGGGAGGGTACGAGCAGTACTTC.